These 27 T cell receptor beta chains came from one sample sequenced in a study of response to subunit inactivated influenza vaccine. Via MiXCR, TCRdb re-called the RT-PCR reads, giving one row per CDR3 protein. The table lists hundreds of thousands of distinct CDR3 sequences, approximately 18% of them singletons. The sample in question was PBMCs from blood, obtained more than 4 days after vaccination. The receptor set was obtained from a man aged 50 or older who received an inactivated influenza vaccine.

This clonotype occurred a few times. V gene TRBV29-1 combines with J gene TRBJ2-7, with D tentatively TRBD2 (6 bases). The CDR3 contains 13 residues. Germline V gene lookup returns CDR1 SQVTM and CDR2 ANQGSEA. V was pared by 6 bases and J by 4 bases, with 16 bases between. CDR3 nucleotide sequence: TGCAGCGTGGTGCAGGAGGGCCGGTACGAGCAGTACTTC. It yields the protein CSVVQEGRYEQYF.

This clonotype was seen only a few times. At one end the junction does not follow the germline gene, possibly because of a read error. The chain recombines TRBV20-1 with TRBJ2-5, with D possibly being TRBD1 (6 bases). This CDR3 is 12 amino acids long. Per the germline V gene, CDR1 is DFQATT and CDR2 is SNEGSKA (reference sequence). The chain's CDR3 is CSARDRSKTQYF. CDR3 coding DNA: TGCAGTGCCAGAGACAGGTCCAAGACCCAGTACTTC.

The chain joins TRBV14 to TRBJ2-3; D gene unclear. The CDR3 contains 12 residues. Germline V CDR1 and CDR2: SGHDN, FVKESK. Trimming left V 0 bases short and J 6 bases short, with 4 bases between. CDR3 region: CASSQDSDTQYF. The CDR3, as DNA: TGTGCCAGCAGCCAAGATAGTGATACGCAGTATTTT.

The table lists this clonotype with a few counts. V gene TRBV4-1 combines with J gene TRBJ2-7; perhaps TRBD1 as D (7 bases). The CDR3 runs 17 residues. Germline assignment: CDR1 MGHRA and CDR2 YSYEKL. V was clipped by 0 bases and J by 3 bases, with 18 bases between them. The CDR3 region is CASSQDAGQGGLYEQYF. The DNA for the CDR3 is TGCGCCAGCAGCCAAGATGCGGGGCAGGGGGGCCTCTACGAGCAGTACTTC.

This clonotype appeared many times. DNA for the CDR3: TGTGCCAGCAGCGACTCCCGGCAGGGGTCCTACGAGCAGTACTTC. This gives the protein CASSDSRQGSYEQYF. This rearrangement joins TRBV13 to TRBJ2-7; weak D call: TRBD1 (6 bases). V was cut by 5 bases and J by 1 base, with 15 bases left in between. The CDR3 sequence is 15 residues long. Germline CDR1 PRHDT, CDR2 FYEKMQ (reference sequence).

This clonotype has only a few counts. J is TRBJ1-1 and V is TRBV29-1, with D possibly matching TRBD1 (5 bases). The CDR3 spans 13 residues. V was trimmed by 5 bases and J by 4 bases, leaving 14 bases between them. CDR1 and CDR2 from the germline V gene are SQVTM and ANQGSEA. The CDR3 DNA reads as TGCAGCGTTCTCGAGGGGTGGGGCACTGAAGCTTTCTTT. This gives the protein CSVLEGWGTEAFF.

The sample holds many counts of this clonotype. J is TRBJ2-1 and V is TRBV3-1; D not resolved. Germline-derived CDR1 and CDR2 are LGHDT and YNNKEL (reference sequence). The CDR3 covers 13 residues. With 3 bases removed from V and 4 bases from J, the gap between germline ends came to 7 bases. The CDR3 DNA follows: TGTGCCAGCAGCCATACCGGTTACAATGAGCAGTTCTTC. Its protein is CASSHTGYNEQFF.

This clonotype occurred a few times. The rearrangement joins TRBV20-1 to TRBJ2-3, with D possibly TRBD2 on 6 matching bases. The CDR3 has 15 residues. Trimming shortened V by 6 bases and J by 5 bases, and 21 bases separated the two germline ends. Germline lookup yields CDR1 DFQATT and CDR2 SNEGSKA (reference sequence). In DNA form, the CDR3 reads TGCAGTGCCTTATCAGTTCGGGGGTTTGGAGATACGCAGTATTTT. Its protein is CSALSVRGFGDTQYF.

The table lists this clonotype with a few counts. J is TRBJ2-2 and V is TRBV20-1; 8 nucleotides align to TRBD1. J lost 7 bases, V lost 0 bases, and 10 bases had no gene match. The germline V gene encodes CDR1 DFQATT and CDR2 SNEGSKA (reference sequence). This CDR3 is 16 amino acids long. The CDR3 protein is CSARDPTQGADGELFF. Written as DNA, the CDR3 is TGCAGTGCTAGAGATCCTACCCAGGGGGCGGACGGGGAGCTGTTTTTT.

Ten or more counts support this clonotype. CDR3 sequence: CATGSGGSNEQFF. The CDR3 bases are TGTGCCACCGGTAGCGGGGGGTCCAATGAGCAGTTCTTC. The chain joins TRBV24-1 to TRBJ2-1, with 10 bases that match TRBD2. The CDR3 covers 13 residues. The trim removed 9 bases at V and 6 bases at J, leaving 4 bases unmatched. Germline V gives CDR1 KGHDR, CDR2 SFDVKD.

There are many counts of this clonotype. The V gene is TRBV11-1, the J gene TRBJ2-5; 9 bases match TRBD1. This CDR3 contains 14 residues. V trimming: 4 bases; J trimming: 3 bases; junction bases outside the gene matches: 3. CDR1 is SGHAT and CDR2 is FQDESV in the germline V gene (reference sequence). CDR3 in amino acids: CASSSRTGEETQYF. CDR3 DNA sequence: TGTGCCAGCAGCTCGCGGACAGGGGAAGAGACCCAGTACTTC.

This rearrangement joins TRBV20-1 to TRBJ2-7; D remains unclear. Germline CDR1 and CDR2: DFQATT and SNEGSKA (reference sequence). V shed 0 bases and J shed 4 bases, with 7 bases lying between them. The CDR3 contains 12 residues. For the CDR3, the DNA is TGCAGTGCTAGAGATTTCAGTTACGAGCAGTACTTC. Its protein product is CSARDFSYEQYF.

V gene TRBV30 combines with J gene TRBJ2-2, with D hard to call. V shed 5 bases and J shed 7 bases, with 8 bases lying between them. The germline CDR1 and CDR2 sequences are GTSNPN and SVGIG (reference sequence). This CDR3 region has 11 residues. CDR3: CAWERNGELFF. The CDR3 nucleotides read TGTGCCTGGGAGAGGAACGGGGAGCTGTTTTTT.

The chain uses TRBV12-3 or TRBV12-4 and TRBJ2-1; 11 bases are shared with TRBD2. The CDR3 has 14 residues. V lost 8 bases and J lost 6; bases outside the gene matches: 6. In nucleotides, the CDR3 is TGTGCCAGCTGCGTAGCGGGGGGGCGCAATGAGCAGTTCTTC. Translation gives CASCVAGGRNEQFF.

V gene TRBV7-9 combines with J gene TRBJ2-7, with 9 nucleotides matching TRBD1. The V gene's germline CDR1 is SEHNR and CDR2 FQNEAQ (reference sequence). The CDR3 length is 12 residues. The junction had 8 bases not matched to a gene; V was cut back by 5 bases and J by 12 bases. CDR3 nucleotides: TGTGCCAGCAGCCCCGGACAGGGGCTCGGGTACTTC. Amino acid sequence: CASSPGQGLGYF.

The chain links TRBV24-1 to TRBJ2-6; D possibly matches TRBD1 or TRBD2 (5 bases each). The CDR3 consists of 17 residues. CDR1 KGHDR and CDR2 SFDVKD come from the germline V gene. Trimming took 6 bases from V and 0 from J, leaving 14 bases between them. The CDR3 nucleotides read TGTGCCACCAGTAACGGGGCGCATTTCTCTGGGGCCAACGTCCTGACTTTC. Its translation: CATSNGAHFSGANVLTF.

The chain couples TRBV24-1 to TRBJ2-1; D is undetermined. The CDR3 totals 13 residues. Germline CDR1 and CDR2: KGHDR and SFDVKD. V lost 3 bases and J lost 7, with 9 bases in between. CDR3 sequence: CATSDVASNEQFF. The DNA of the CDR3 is TGTGCCACCAGTGATGTCGCGTCGAATGAGCAGTTCTTC.

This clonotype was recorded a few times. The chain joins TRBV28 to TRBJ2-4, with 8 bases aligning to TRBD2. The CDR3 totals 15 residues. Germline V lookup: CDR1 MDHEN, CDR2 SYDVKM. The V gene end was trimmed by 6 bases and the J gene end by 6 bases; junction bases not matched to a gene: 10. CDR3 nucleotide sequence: TGTGCCAGCAGCCTCCCGGGGGGGCCAACAAACATTCAGTACTTC. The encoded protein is CASSLPGGPTNIQYF.

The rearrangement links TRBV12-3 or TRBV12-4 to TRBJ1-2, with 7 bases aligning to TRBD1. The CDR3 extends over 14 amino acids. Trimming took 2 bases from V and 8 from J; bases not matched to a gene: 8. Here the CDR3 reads CASSLTDREGGYTF. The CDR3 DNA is TGTGCCAGCAGTTTAACCGACAGGGAAGGCGGCTACACCTTC.

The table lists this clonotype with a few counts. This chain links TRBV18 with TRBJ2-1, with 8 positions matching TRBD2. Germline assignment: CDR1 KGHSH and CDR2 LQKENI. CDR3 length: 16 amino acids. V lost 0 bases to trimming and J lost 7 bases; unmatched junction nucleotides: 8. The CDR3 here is CASSPPISGGSNEQFF. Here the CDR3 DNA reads TGTGCCAGCTCACCACCGATAAGCGGGGGTAGTAATGAGCAGTTCTTC. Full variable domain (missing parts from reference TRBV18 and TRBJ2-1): NAGVMQNPRHLVRRRGQEARLRCSPMKGHSHVYWYRQLPEEGLKFMVYLQKENIIDESGMPKERFSAEFPKEGPSILRIQQVVRGDSAAYFCASSPPISGGSNEQFFGPGTRLTVL.

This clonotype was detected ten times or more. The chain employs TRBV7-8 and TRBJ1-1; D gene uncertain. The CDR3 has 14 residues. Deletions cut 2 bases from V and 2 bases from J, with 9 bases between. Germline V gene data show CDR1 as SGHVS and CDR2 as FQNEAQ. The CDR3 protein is CASSLIVTNTEAFF. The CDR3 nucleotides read TGTGCCAGCAGCTTAATAGTGACAAACACTGAAGCTTTCTTT.

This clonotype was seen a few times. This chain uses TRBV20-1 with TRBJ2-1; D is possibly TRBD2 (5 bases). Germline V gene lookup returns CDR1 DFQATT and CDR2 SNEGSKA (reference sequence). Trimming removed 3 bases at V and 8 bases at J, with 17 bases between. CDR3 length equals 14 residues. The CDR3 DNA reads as TGCAGTGCTAGTCATCGTGGGAGTTTCGATGAGCAGTTCTTC. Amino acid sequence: CSASHRGSFDEQFF.

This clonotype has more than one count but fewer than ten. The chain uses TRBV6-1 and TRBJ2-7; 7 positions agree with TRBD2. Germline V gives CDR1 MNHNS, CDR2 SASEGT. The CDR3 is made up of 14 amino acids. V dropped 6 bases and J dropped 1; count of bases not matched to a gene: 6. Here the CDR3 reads CASSLVGLSYEQYF. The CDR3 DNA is TGTGCCAGCAGCCTCGTGGGACTATCCTACGAGCAGTACTTC.

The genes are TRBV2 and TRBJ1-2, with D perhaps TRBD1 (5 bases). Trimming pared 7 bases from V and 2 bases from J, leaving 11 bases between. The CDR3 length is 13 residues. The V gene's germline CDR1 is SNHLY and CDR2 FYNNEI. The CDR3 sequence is CASKGRVNYGYTF. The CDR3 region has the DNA TGTGCCAGCAAGGGCAGGGTGAACTATGGCTACACCTTC. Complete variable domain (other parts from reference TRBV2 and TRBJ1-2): EPEVTQTPSHQVTQMGQEVILRCVPISNHLYFYWYRQILGQKVEFLVSFYNNEISEKSEIFDDQFSVERPDGSNFTLKIRSTKLEDSAMYFCASKGRVNYGYTFGSGTRLTVV.

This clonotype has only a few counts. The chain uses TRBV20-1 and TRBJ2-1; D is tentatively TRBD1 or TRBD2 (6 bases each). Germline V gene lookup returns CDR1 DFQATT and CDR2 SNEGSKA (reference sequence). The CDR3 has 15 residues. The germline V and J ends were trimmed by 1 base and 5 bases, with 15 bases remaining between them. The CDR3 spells CSARGYRGPHNEQFF. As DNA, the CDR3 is TGCAGTGCTAGAGGATACCGGGGGCCTCACAATGAGCAGTTCTTC.

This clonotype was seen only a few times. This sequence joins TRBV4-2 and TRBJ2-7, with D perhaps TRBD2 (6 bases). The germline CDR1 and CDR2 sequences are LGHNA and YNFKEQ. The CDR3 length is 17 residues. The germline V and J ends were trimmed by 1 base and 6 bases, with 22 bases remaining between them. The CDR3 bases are TGTGCCAGCAGCCAAGCTAGAACAGCCGCTCTAGCGTCCGAGCAGTACTTC. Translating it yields CASSQARTAALASEQYF.

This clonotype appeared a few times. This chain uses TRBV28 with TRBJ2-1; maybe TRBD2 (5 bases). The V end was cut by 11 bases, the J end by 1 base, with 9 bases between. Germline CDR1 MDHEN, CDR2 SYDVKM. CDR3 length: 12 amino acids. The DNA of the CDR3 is TGTGCCGGAGGACGGTCCTACAATGAGCAGTTCTTC. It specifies CAGGRSYNEQFF.